The 21 T cell receptor beta chains reported below all come from one sample, sequenced in a study of shared clonotypes between healthy human individuals. Some clones are missing from TCRdb's copy, which holds only in-frame ones; the method was immunoSEQ multiplex PCR. In the table there are millions of clones, over 90% of which are singletons. The material sequenced was naive CD4+ T cells from PBMCs. The subset denotes: CD45RA+ positively selected. The receptor source for this set is a young man in good health. Some clones in this sample may be carry-over from other donors' samples.

The chain recombines TRBV19 with TRBJ1-5; perhaps TRBD1 as D (5 bases). There are 17 residues in the CDR3. The ends were cut back, 3 bases at V and 3 bases at J, with 18 bases in the middle. Germline CDR1 and CDR2: LNHDA and SQIVND (reference sequence). CDR3 protein: CASSIEGPWRNNQPQHF. CDR3 sequence (DNA): TGTGCCAGTAGTATCGAGGGGCCCTGGCGGAACAATCAGCCCCAGCATTTT.

V is TRBV27 and J is TRBJ2-7, with 12 bases lining up with TRBD2. The CDR3 totals 16 residues. CDR1 and CDR2 from the germline V gene are MNHEY and SMNVEV (reference sequence). Trimming cost V 3 bases and J 3 bases; bases outside gene matches: 6. This chain's CDR3 is CASSFYTSGGFYEQYF. The DNA of the CDR3 is TGTGCCAGCAGTTTTTACACTAGCGGGGGGTTCTACGAGCAGTACTTC.

The chain uses TRBV6-5 and TRBJ1-3; D is ambiguous. V lost 0 bases, J lost 3 bases, and 9 bases lay in between. Germline assignment: CDR1 MNHEY and CDR2 SVGAGI. This CDR3 has 15 amino acids. CDR3 region: CASSYSIQSGNTIYF. CDR3 DNA: TGTGCCAGCAGTTACTCGATCCAGAGTGGAAACACCATATATTTT.

CDR3 loop: CASSLQGARNQPQHF. As DNA, the CDR3 is TGTGCCAGCAGCTTACAGGGGGCACGCAATCAGCCCCAGCATTTT. V and J are TRBV28 and TRBJ1-5; 9 nucleotides match TRBD1. CDR1 and CDR2 (germline): MDHEN, SYDVKM. The CDR3 totals 15 residues. With 6 bases clipped from V and 2 bases from J, the junction kept 5 bases outside the gene matches.

This chain connects TRBV27 to TRBJ2-3; no clear D gene. Germline loops: CDR1 MNHEY, CDR2 SMNVEV (reference sequence). V was clipped by 6 bases and J by 4 bases, with 14 bases between them. CDR3 size: 14 residues. CDR3 coding DNA: TGTGCCAGCAGCCGAGTCCAAGTAGCAGATACGCAGTATTTT. As protein: CASSRVQVADTQYF.

The chain links TRBV2 to TRBJ2-7; 9 nucleotides align to TRBD1. J lost 6 bases, V lost 4 bases, and 10 bases had no gene match. CDR1 and CDR2 (germline): SNHLY, FYNNEI. The CDR3 runs 15 residues. CDR3 residues: CASSACGTGFCEQYF. DNA for the CDR3: TGTGCCAGCAGTGCTTGCGGGACAGGGTTCTGCGAGCAGTACTTC. The full variable domain, rest sourced from reference TRBV2 and TRBJ2-7, is EPEVTQTPSHQVTQMGQEVILRCVPISNHLYFYWYRQILGQKVEFLVSFYNNEISEKSEIFDDQFSVERPDGSNFTLKIRSTKLEDSAMYFCASSACGTGFCEQYFGPGTRLTVT.

Points on this clone: This specimen includes other DNA sequences encoding the same CDR3. The chain uses TRBV10-3 and TRBJ2-7; tentatively, D is TRBD2 (6 bases). This CDR3 has 15 residues. Trimming stripped 0 bases from V and 2 bases from J, with 11 bases between. CDR1 ENHRY and CDR2 SYGVKD come from the germline V gene. The CDR3 protein is CAISESGSGAYEQYF. The CDR3 region has the DNA TGTGCCATCAGTGAGTCGGGTAGCGGAGCCTACGAGCAGTACTTC.

Remarks on this clone: Different DNA sequences within this sample yield the same CDR3. The rearrangement joins TRBV7-2 to TRBJ2-7, with D perhaps matching TRBD2 (6 bases). Trimming stripped 1 base from V and 4 bases from J, with 11 bases between. The germline V gene encodes CDR1 SGHTA and CDR2 FQGNSA. This CDR3 comprises 14 residues. The DNA for the CDR3 is TGTGCCAGCAGCTTAGGTTCGGGAGTTTACGAGCAGTACTTC. It yields the protein CASSLGSGVYEQYF.

The chain is built from TRBV30 and TRBJ2-3; a possible D gene is TRBD2 (5 bases). This CDR3 spans 14 amino acids. Germline lookup yields CDR1 GTSNPN and CDR2 SVGIG (reference sequence). Trimming left V 1 base short and J 1 base short, with 9 bases between. In DNA, the CDR3 is TGTGCCTGGAGTGGAGGGCCGGGCACAGATACGCAGTATTTT. Protein product: CAWSGGPGTDTQYF.

The chain has TRBV6-4 and TRBJ2-1; TRBD2 matches 9 bases. The V gene's germline CDR1 is MRHNA and CDR2 SNTAGT. This CDR3 comprises 16 residues. Trimming at V came to 0 bases and at J to 0 bases, leaving 0 bases not matched to a gene. Written as DNA, the CDR3 is TGTGCCAGCAGTGACTCTAGCGGGAGCTCCTACAATGAGCAGTTCTTC. Translating gives CASSDSSGSSYNEQFF.

This clone was picked up one time. In the same sample, other DNA sequences code for this CDR3. The V gene is TRBV5-4, the J gene TRBJ2-3; D is undetermined. The CDR3 runs 14 residues. V was clipped by 0 bases and J by 0 bases, with 5 bases between them. CDR1 and CDR2 from the germline V gene are SGHNT and YYREEE (reference sequence). The CDR3, as DNA: TGTGCCAGCAGCTTGGCCACTAGCACAGATACGCAGTATTTT. Residues: CASSLATSTDTQYF. Full variable domain (rest looked up from reference TRBV5-4 and TRBJ2-3): ETGVTQSPTHLIKTRGQQVTLRCSSQSGHNTVSWYQQALGQGPQFIFQYYREEENGRGNFPPRFSGLQFPNYSSELNVNALELDDSALYLCASSLATSTDTQYFGPGTRLTVL.

This chain links TRBV28 with TRBJ2-1; 8 nucleotides match TRBD2. V lost 8 bases and J lost 1; bases outside the gene matches: 4. There are 14 residues in the CDR3. Germline lookup yields CDR1 MDHEN and CDR2 SYDVKM. CDR3 protein: CASLTGGSYNEQFF. CDR3 coding DNA: TGTGCCAGCTTAACGGGAGGGTCCTACAATGAGCAGTTCTTC. Using reference TRBV28 and TRBJ2-1 for the parts outside the CDR3, the full variable domain is DVKVTQSSRYLVKRTGEKVFLECVQDMDHENMFWYRQDPGLGLRLIYFSYDVKMKEKGDIPEGYSVSREKKERFSLILESASTNQTSMYLCASLTGGSYNEQFFGPGTRLTVL.

The rearrangement joins TRBV15 to TRBJ2-2, with D possibly being TRBD2 (6 bases). The germline V gene has CDR1 LNHNV and CDR2 YYDKDF (reference sequence). This CDR3 comprises 14 residues. Trimming removed 1 base from V and 7 bases from J, with 10 bases in between. The CDR3 loop is CATSRARRGGELFF. DNA for the CDR3: TGTGCCACCAGCAGAGCGCGGAGGGGCGGGGAGCTGTTTTTT.

The rearrangement joins TRBV7-9 to TRBJ2-2; possibly TRBD2 for D (6 bases). The CDR3 totals 15 residues. In germline, CDR1 is SEHNR, CDR2 FQNEAQ (reference sequence). V lost 0 bases and J lost 6, with 11 bases in between. Here the CDR3 reads CASSLAGGSPGELFF. DNA for the CDR3: TGTGCCAGCAGCTTAGCTGGAGGGAGCCCCGGGGAGCTGTTTTTT.

The rearrangement uses TRBV20-1 and TRBJ2-1; the D is unclear. Germline loops: CDR1 DFQATT, CDR2 SNEGSKA (reference sequence). V was clipped by 6 bases and J by 5 bases, with 5 bases between them. The CDR3 consists of 10 residues. The CDR3 DNA follows: TGCAGTGCCGTCGACAATGAGCAGTTCTTC. Its translation: CSAVDNEQFF.

This chain links TRBV7-9 with TRBJ1-1; TRBD1 might be the D (5 bases). Germline-derived CDR1 and CDR2 are SEHNR and FQNEAQ (reference sequence). CDR3 length: 17 residues. Trimming took off 0 bases at V and 1 base at J, with 15 bases between the two ends. The CDR3 DNA reads TGTGCCAGCAGCTTAGCGGGGGGAGAACGGAAGAACACTGAAGCTTTCTTT. This translates into CASSLAGGERKNTEAFF.

The gene calls are TRBV7-2 and TRBJ2-1; tentative D call: TRBD1 (5 bases). Trimming stripped 0 bases from V and 8 bases from J, with 11 bases between. This CDR3 is built from 14 residues. Looked up from germline, CDR1 is SGHTA and CDR2 is FQGNSA. CDR3 bases: TGTGCCAGCAGCTTAGCGCGTACAGGACATGAGCAGTTCTTC. Its translation is CASSLARTGHEQFF. Combining the CDR3 with reference TRBV7-2 and TRBJ2-1 gives the whole variable domain GAGVSQSPSNKVTEKGKDVELRCDPISGHTALYWYRQSLGQGLEFLIYFQGNSAPDKSGLPSDRFSAERTGGSVSTLTIQRTQQEDSAVYLCASSLARTGHEQFFGPGTRLTVL.

V gene TRBV7-2 combines with J gene TRBJ2-3; TRBD2 might be the D (5 bases). The CDR3 consists of 14 residues. V was cut by 4 bases and J by 2 bases, with 10 bases left in between. The germline CDR1 and CDR2 sequences are SGHTA and FQGNSA. CDR3 region: CASSSRRYTDTQYF. DNA for the CDR3: TGTGCCAGCAGCTCTCGGAGGTACACAGATACGCAGTATTTT.

The chain joins TRBV5-1 to TRBJ2-5; possible D gene TRBD1, 7 bases. CDR1 and CDR2 (germline): SGHRS, YFSETQ. Trimming took 4 bases from V and 2 from J, leaving 15 bases between them. CDR3 length: 15 amino acids. CDR3 in amino acids: CASSAGTVLQETQYF. The CDR3 bases are TGCGCCAGCAGCGCGGGGACAGTACTACAAGAGACCCAGTACTTC.

The gene calls are TRBV28 and TRBJ1-4, with D perhaps TRBD1 (5 bases). Germline CDR1 and CDR2: MDHEN and SYDVKM. The CDR3 extends over 14 amino acids. Trimming left V 2 bases short and J 8 bases short, with 12 bases between. DNA for the CDR3: TGTGCCAGCAGTTTAGGGGGACCAAGCGAAAAACTGTTTTTT. Protein product: CASSLGGPSEKLFF.

This chain connects TRBV7-2 to TRBJ1-2; possible D gene TRBD1, 5 bases. The CDR3 extends over 15 amino acids. V lost 5 bases and J lost 2, with 15 bases in between. Germline lookup yields CDR1 SGHTA and CDR2 FQGNSA. The CDR3: CASSASRDGNYGYTF. The CDR3 DNA sequence: TGTGCCAGCAGCGCCTCCCGGGACGGGAACTATGGCTACACCTTC.